A single sample is the source of the 30 T cell receptor beta chains below, sequenced in a study of metastatic and nonmetastatic thyroid tumors. MiXCR reprocessed the PCR reads for TCRdb. The sample lists under 40,000 clones; under 20% were seen once. All patients reached thyroid surgery having received no treatment beforehand. The sequenced material came from blood. These receptors all stem from a female donor with papillary thyroid cancer or a benign thyroid nodule (not recorded which). Some clones in this sample may be carry-over from other donors' samples.

This clone occurred a few times. The rearrangement joins TRBV6-5 to TRBJ2-3; 11 nucleotides agree with TRBD2. Germline CDR1 reads MNHEY; CDR2 reads SVGAGI. J was trimmed by 0 bases and V by 7 bases; bases with no gene match: 12. The CDR3 is 18 residues long. In DNA, the CDR3 is TGTGCCAGCACCCTAGAGTCACTAGCGGGAGCTAGCACAGATACGCAGTATTTT. Its translation is CASTLESLAGASTDTQYF.

This clone has a handful of counts. A much larger clone sits a single nucleotide away, making a read error possible. The chain couples TRBV20-1 to TRBJ1-2; perhaps TRBD1 as D (6 bases). This CDR3 is 14 amino acids long. CDR1 DFQATT and CDR2 SNEGSKA come from the germline V gene (reference sequence). The CDR3 DNA follows: TGCAGTACTAGAGGGGGACCCCAGAACTATGGCTACACCTTC. Protein product: CSTRGGPQNYGYTF.

This clone appeared many times. The chain uses TRBV25-1 and TRBJ1-6, with 11 positions matching TRBD1. Germline assignment: CDR1 MGHDK and CDR2 SYGVNS. Losses at the gene ends were 6 bases for V and 6 bases for J; bases not matched to a gene: 1. The CDR3 totals 14 residues. CDR3 sequence: CASSGTGGNSPLHF. CDR3 DNA: TGTGCCAGCAGCGGGACAGGGGGTAATTCACCCCTCCACTTT.

The chain has TRBV20-1 and TRBJ2-6; D remains ambiguous. CDR1 and CDR2 (germline): DFQATT, SNEGSKA (reference sequence). The V and J ends lost 0 bases and 9 bases respectively, with 15 bases between them. The CDR3 is 15 residues long. The CDR3 bases are TGCAGTGCTAGAGATATGGCACACCCAGTCAACGTCCTGACTTTC. It encodes CSARDMAHPVNVLTF.

In its sample, this clone was seen many times. The chain combines TRBV14 with TRBJ2-7, with 9 bases matching TRBD2. The germline V gene encodes CDR1 SGHDN and CDR2 FVKESK. This CDR3 region has 15 residues. With 4 bases clipped from V and 4 bases from J, the junction kept 8 bases outside the gene matches. This CDR3 reads CASSPLSAGGYEQYF. The CDR3 bases are TGTGCCAGCAGCCCCTTATCCGCGGGAGGGTACGAGCAGTACTTC.

This clone was observed many times. The chain employs TRBV11-2 and TRBJ2-7, with 11 bases matching TRBD2. Germline values: CDR1 SGHAT, CDR2 FQNNGV. The CDR3 sequence is 18 residues long. The V and J ends lost 5 bases and 6 bases, in that order; junction bases with no gene match: 18. The CDR3 coding sequence is TGTGCCAGCAGCCGAAGGGGGGTAGCGGGAGGGCTCGGGGGCGAGCAGTACTTC. This gives the protein CASSRRGVAGGLGGEQYF. The complete variable domain, with remaining parts taken from reference TRBV11-2 and TRBJ2-7, reads EAGVAQSPRYKIIEKRQSVAFWCNPISGHATLYWYQQILGQGPKLLIQFQNNGVVDDSQLPKDRFSAERLKGVDSTLKIQPAKLEDSAVYLCASSRRGVAGGLGGEQYFGPGTRLTVT.

This clone was observed many times. V and J are TRBV28 and TRBJ1-1, with D perhaps matching TRBD1 (6 bases). CDR1 MDHEN and CDR2 SYDVKM come from the germline V gene. The CDR3 sequence is 13 residues long. Between the trimmed V and J ends, which lost 4 bases and 1 base, there was a span of 7 bases. CDR3 sequence reads: CASSWGRNTEAFF. CDR3 nucleotides: TGTGCCAGCAGTTGGGGGCGGAACACTGAAGCTTTCTTT.

This clone was seen a handful of times. The chain joins TRBV10-2 to TRBJ2-7; 7 nucleotides match TRBD2. V lost 4 bases and J lost 4; bases outside the gene matches: 4. This CDR3 region has 13 residues. Germline loops: CDR1 WSHSY, CDR2 SAAADI. The CDR3 spells CASSVRERYEQYF. CDR3 DNA sequence: TGCGCCAGCAGTGTGCGGGAGAGGTACGAGCAGTACTTC.

This clone appeared many times. The chain has TRBV5-4 and TRBJ2-1, with 14 bases lining up with TRBD2. Germline CDR1 and CDR2: SGHNT and YYREEE (reference sequence). This CDR3 comprises 16 residues. Trimming cost V 4 bases and J 9 bases; bases outside gene matches: 9. CDR3 nucleotide sequence: TGTGCCAGCAGCGCCGGGACTAGCGGGAGACGTGGTGAGCAGTTCTTC. Its protein product is CASSAGTSGRRGEQFF. The entire variable domain, with the rest obtained from reference TRBV5-4 and TRBJ2-1, is as follows: ETGVTQSPTHLIKTRGQQVTLRCSSQSGHNTVSWYQQALGQGPQFIFQYYREEENGRGNFPPRFSGLQFPNYSSELNVNALELDDSALYLCASSAGTSGRRGEQFFGPGTRLTVL.

The table lists this clone with many counts. This chain uses TRBV6-2 or TRBV6-3 with TRBJ2-7; D not resolved. CDR1 is MNHEY and CDR2 is SVGEGT in the germline V gene. CDR3 length: 14 amino acids. V was shortened by 4 bases and J by 0 bases, with 10 bases between the two germline ends. The CDR3 loop is CASSSQRSSYEQYF. DNA of the CDR3: TGTGCCAGCAGTTCACAGCGTAGCTCCTACGAGCAGTACTTC.

This clone was counted at least ten times. This chain connects TRBV3-1 to TRBJ2-1; the match to TRBD2 covers 9 bases. Germline-derived CDR1 and CDR2 are LGHDT and YNNKEL (reference sequence). The CDR3 length is 12 residues. The ends lost 4 bases at V and 9 bases at J; junction bases unmatched: 1. The CDR3 sequence: CASSRSGSEQFF. The CDR3 nucleotides are TGTGCCAGCAGCCGTAGCGGGAGTGAGCAGTTCTTC.

A few counts support this clone. The J gene is TRBJ2-1, the V gene TRBV20-1, with D possibly being TRBD2 (5 bases). The CDR3 spans 15 residues. CDR1 and CDR2 from the germline V gene are DFQATT and SNEGSKA (reference sequence). Trimming left V 0 bases short and J 6 bases short, with 15 bases between. The CDR3 DNA sequence: TGCAGTGCTAGAGATTGGGCGAGGGCGGGCAATGAGCAGTTCTTC. Encoded protein: CSARDWARAGNEQFF.

This clone came up many times. The chain links TRBV4-2 to TRBJ2-7, with TRBD2 matching 7 bases. The CDR3 sequence is 15 residues long. In germline, CDR1 is LGHNA, CDR2 YNFKEQ. V lost 2 bases to trimming and J lost 3 bases; unmatched junction nucleotides: 7. CDR3 amino acids: CASSQTEGGIYEQYF. Here the CDR3 DNA reads TGTGCCAGCAGCCAAACCGAGGGAGGGATCTACGAGCAGTACTTC.

This clone is medium-sized. V is TRBV12-3 or TRBV12-4 and J is TRBJ2-7; the match to TRBD1 covers 9 bases. The length of the CDR3 is 14 residues. Trimming removed 5 bases from V and 3 bases from J; junction bases left unmatched: 5. The CDR3 region is CASSPGTGNYEQYF. The DNA of the CDR3 is TGTGCCAGCAGTCCCGGGACAGGGAACTACGAGCAGTACTTC.

Concerning this clone: The junction does not match germline at one end; this may be a read error. V gene TRBV20-1 combines with J gene TRBJ2-1; possible D gene TRBD2, 6 bases. CDR1 and CDR2 from the germline V gene are DFQATT and SNEGSKA (reference sequence). This CDR3 contains 16 residues. The CDR3, as DNA: TGCAGTGCTCGAGATAGCGGTATCCCCTCCTACAATGAGCAGTTCTTC. Its protein product is CSARDSGIPSYNEQFF.

This clone was seen repeatedly, ten times or more. Other DNA variants within this sample encode the same CDR3. CDR3 sequence (DNA): TGTGCCAGCAGTTTTTGGGACAGGGGGCCCAACGGGGGCTACACCTTC. Translated, it gives CASSFWDRGPNGGYTF. This chain connects TRBV28 to TRBJ1-2, with 12 bases identical to TRBD1. The length of the CDR3 is 16 residues. Germline V gene data show CDR1 as MDHEN and CDR2 as SYDVKM. Trimming took 3 bases from V and 8 from J; bases not matched to a gene: 10.

This clone is medium-sized within its sample. The rearrangement links TRBV6-1 to TRBJ1-6, with D uncertain. Per germline, CDR1 MNHNS and CDR2 SASEGT. This CDR3 region has 12 residues. V was pared by 2 bases and J by 10 bases, with 6 bases between. CDR3 in amino acids: CASSESDSPLHF. The CDR3 coding sequence is TGTGCCAGCAGTGAATCCGACTCACCCCTCCACTTT.

In this sample, this clone turned up many times. The chain couples TRBV7-3 to TRBJ2-1, with D unresolved. V was clipped by 5 bases and J by 7 bases, with 9 bases between them. The CDR3 consists of 12 residues. Per germline, CDR1 SGHTA and CDR2 FQGTGA. The CDR3 spells CASSLDQNEQFF. CDR3 coding DNA: TGTGCCAGCAGCCTTGACCAGAATGAGCAGTTCTTC.

This clone was seen many times. V and J are TRBV18 and TRBJ2-1; either TRBD1 or TRBD2 may supply D (5 bases each). This CDR3 is built from 13 residues. V was shortened by 10 bases and J by 10 bases, with 20 bases between the two germline ends. Germline V CDR1 and CDR2: KGHSH, LQKENI. The chain's CDR3 is CANRGQTSAEQFF. The CDR3 DNA sequence: TGTGCCAACCGGGGCCAAACTTCGGCCGAGCAGTTCTTC.

This clone came up a few times. The rearrangement uses TRBV19 and TRBJ2-1; no clear D. CDR1 is LNHDA, CDR2 SQIVND, per germline (reference sequence). Trimming left V 7 bases short and J 1 base short, with 14 bases between. The CDR3 runs 15 residues. The CDR3 spells CASISAVPSYNEQFF. In nucleotides, the CDR3 is TGTGCCAGTATTTCCGCGGTACCGTCCTACAATGAGCAGTTCTTC.

At least ten counts were recorded for this clone. In nucleotides, the CDR3 is TGTGCCAGCAGTTATAGACTAGCGGGAGTTATGAACAATGAGCAGTTCTTC. This sequence encodes CASSYRLAGVMNNEQFF. The chain links TRBV28 to TRBJ2-1; 12 nucleotides match TRBD2. The trim removed 4 bases at V and 5 bases at J, leaving 9 bases unmatched. The germline V gene encodes CDR1 MDHEN and CDR2 SYDVKM. The CDR3 totals 17 residues.

Ten or more counts support this clone. The genes are TRBV6-1 and TRBJ2-5, with D perhaps matching TRBD2 (5 bases). The length of the CDR3 is 15 residues. CDR1 is MNHNS and CDR2 is SASEGT in the germline V gene. V lost 5 bases, J lost 7 bases, and 20 bases lay in between. CDR3 loop: CASSTPEDSGATQYF. The CDR3 DNA reads TGTGCCAGCAGTACTCCCGAGGACTCTGGTGCGACCCAGTACTTC.

This clone was observed many times. The rearrangement joins TRBV5-1 to TRBJ2-7; D is undetermined. The germline V and J ends were trimmed by 0 bases and 4 bases, with 14 bases remaining between them. Germline V CDR1 and CDR2: SGHRS, YFSETQ. This CDR3 has 15 amino acids. The CDR3 sequence is CASSLVGTSGYEQYF. DNA for the CDR3: TGCGCCAGCAGCTTGGTAGGCACATCTGGGTACGAGCAGTACTTC.

In this sample, this clone turned up many times. The chain couples TRBV20-1 to TRBJ2-7, with no clear D. Germline-derived CDR1 and CDR2 are DFQATT and SNEGSKA (reference sequence). The ends were cut back, 3 bases at V and 5 bases at J, with 11 bases in the middle. CDR3 size: 12 residues. This chain's CDR3 is CSASKASDEQYF. The DNA of the CDR3 is TGCAGTGCTAGTAAAGCGTCTGACGAGCAGTACTTC.

This clone was seen ten or more times. V gene TRBV20-1 combines with J gene TRBJ1-6, with TRBD1 as a possible D gene (6 bases). The CDR3 spans 15 residues. V dropped 1 base and J dropped 7 bases, with 14 bases sitting between them. Germline V gene data show CDR1 as DFQATT and CDR2 as SNEGSKA (reference sequence). In DNA, the CDR3 is TGCAGTGCTAGAGGATCCGGACAGCAAAATTCACCCCTCCACTTT. Translating gives CSARGSGQQNSPLHF.

This clone showed up many times. The chain recombines TRBV11-3 with TRBJ2-4; tentative D call: TRBD1 (5 bases). Trimming took 0 bases from V and 13 from J, leaving 10 bases between them. The CDR3 covers 12 residues. Germline lookup yields CDR1 SGHNT and CDR2 YENEEA. The DNA of the CDR3 is TGTGCCAGCAGCTTAGAGCAGGGATGGCAGTACTTC. Residues: CASSLEQGWQYF.

This clone was seen repeatedly, ten times or more. Its ends do not fully match the called genes, so a read error is possible. The chain couples TRBV20-1 to TRBJ2-2; D is undetermined. The germline V gene has CDR1 DFQATT and CDR2 SNEGSKA (reference sequence). This CDR3 has 12 amino acids. The CDR3 bases are TGCAGTGCTGGAGACACAACCGGGGAGCTGTTTTTT. Protein product: CSAGDTTGELFF.

The table lists this clone with many counts. The chain links TRBV20-1 to TRBJ1-1; 7 positions agree with TRBD1. The ends lost 0 bases at V and 6 bases at J; junction bases unmatched: 7. The germline V gene has CDR1 DFQATT and CDR2 SNEGSKA (reference sequence). The CDR3 runs 14 residues. The CDR3 DNA sequence: TGCAGTGCTAGAGATCCAGGGGGGGCCCCTGAAGCTTTCTTT. Translated: CSARDPGGAPEAFF.

With respect to this clone: It may be a read error: a sequence one base away is much more abundant. This rearrangement joins TRBV7-8 to TRBJ2-1; D call uncertain. Germline V gene lookup returns CDR1 SGHVS and CDR2 FQNEAQ. This CDR3 is built from 12 residues. As DNA, the CDR3 is TGTGCCAGCAGCGCCTATAGGTCTGAGCAGCTCTTC. It translates to CASSAYRSEQLF.

Judged by abundance, this clone is medium-sized (0.01 to 0.1%). This rearrangement joins TRBV12-3 or TRBV12-4 to TRBJ2-7, with 8 bases matching TRBD1. The J segment lost 2 bases and the V segment lost 4 bases, leaving 4 bases of the junction unmatched. This CDR3 has 14 residues. In DNA form, the CDR3 reads TGTGCCAGCAGTTCTTGGACAGGGCCCTACGAGCAGTACTTC. This gives the protein CASSSWTGPYEQYF.